The source of this T cell receptor beta chain is a study of blood T cell repertoires in COVID-19. About the study: COVID-19 samples from acute and convalescent phases originated in the United States, Italy and Spain. In each case, the material was cDNA or gDNA derived from T cells, B-cell-depleted T cells, or PBMCs.

Authors' processing steps: It was from reference gene primer amplification that nucleated cell counts were estimated. Produced via immunoSEQ multiplex PCR; TCRdb's table is partial and in-frame only. V, J and clone size derive from that table, while D and trimming were established from the DNA sequence. This table holds 110,000 to 150,000 clones, over 70% found once. V lost 5 bases and J 7 bases, leaving 6 bases between the germline ends. Germline V gene lookup returns CDR1 SEHNR and CDR2 FQNEAQ (reference sequence). CDR3 length: 12 residues. This clonotype was sampled from a woman aged 55-70 years with acute or convalescent COVID-19. Sequences were obtained from peripheral blood. The rearrangement joins TRBV7-9 to TRBJ1-6; D remains ambiguous. CDR3 sequence: CASSPGNSPLHF. The CDR3 bases are TGTGCCAGCAGCCCCGGGAATTCACCCCTCCACTTT.